The present TCR beta chain was sequenced within a study of blood T cell repertoires in COVID-19. Germline values: CDR1 SEHNR, CDR2 FQNEAQ (reference sequence). V dropped 5 bases and J dropped 5 bases, with 15 bases sitting between them. The CDR3 loop spans 14 amino acids. This clone was detected a few times. Sequenced by immunoSEQ multiplex PCR; TCRdb stores in-frame clones only, minus some. The sample has some 74,000 clones; more than 65% are singletons. Material for sequencing was peripheral blood. The TCR sequence derives from a woman between 45 and 65 years old with acute or convalescent COVID-19. The chain links TRBV7-9 to TRBJ1-1; D call uncertain. CDR3 loop: CASSLVPDMTEAFF. The CDR3 DNA reads TGTGCCAGCAGCCTGGTCCCCGACATGACTGAAGCTTTCTTT.